This entry lists 32 T cell receptor beta chains sequenced from one sample in a study of cytomegalovirus exposure and HLA in healthy donors. This PCR relied on a set of 60 Vbeta primers and 13 Jbeta primers. Repertoires were generated with immunoSEQ multiplex PCR, while TCRdb's copy carries only in-frame clones and drops some. The data show 110,000 to 150,000 clones, approximately 71% seen once. Sequencing input: PBMCs. These receptors all stem from a woman aged 50 to 60 in good health and CMV-seronegative.

V is TRBV7-2 and J is TRBJ2-7, with TRBD2 as a possible D gene (6 bases). The CDR3 loop spans 15 amino acids. With 3 bases removed from V and 6 bases from J, the gap between germline ends came to 18 bases. CDR1 SGHTA and CDR2 FQGNSA come from the germline V gene. DNA of the CDR3: TGTGCCAGCAGCTTCCTCGGAGGGACGGTCTCCGAGCAGTACTTC. It specifies CASSFLGGTVSEQYF.

This chain links TRBV6-1 with TRBJ2-7; the D is unclear. This CDR3 is 14 amino acids long. CDR1 and CDR2 from the germline V gene are MNHNS and SASEGT. V shed 6 bases and J shed 0 bases, with 12 bases lying between them. The CDR3 protein is CASRYYLSSYEQYF. In DNA form, the CDR3 reads TGTGCCAGCAGATACTACCTAAGCTCCTACGAGCAGTACTTC.

The chain uses TRBV30 and TRBJ2-1; D is perhaps TRBD1 (5 bases). The germline V gene encodes CDR1 GTSNPN and CDR2 SVGIG (reference sequence). This CDR3 contains 11 residues. With 4 bases removed from V and 5 bases from J, the gap between germline ends came to 6 bases. The CDR3 spells CAWKQDNEQFF. CDR3 coding DNA: TGTGCCTGGAAACAGGACAATGAGCAGTTCTTC.

This clone was observed once. The sample contains more than one DNA sequence encoding this CDR3. The chain has TRBV11-3 and TRBJ1-1; D gene unclear. The CDR3 sequence is 14 residues long. Trimming pared 1 base from V and 0 bases from J, leaving 6 bases between. Germline-derived CDR1 and CDR2 are SGHNT and YENEEA. The CDR3 spells CASSLAGMNTEAFF. CDR3 bases: TGTGCCAGCAGCTTAGCAGGCATGAACACTGAAGCTTTCTTT.

J is TRBJ2-2 and V is TRBV28; TRBD1 matches 7 bases. With 3 bases clipped from V and 4 bases from J, the junction kept 8 bases outside the gene matches. The germline gives CDR1 MDHEN, CDR2 SYDVKM. This CDR3 is 16 amino acids long. The DNA for the CDR3 is TGTGCCAGCAGTTTGCCTAGACAGGGATCCACCGGGGAGCTGTTTTTT. This gives the protein CASSLPRQGSTGELFF. The variable domain in full, with the rest retrieved from reference TRBV28 and TRBJ2-2, is DVKVTQSSRYLVKRTGEKVFLECVQDMDHENMFWYRQDPGLGLRLIYFSYDVKMKEKGDIPEGYSVSREKKERFSLILESASTNQTSMYLCASSLPRQGSTGELFFGEGSRLTVL.

The genes are TRBV10-3 and TRBJ2-1; a possible D gene is TRBD2 (7 bases). The CDR3 totals 16 residues. From germline, CDR1 is ENHRY and CDR2 SYGVKD. Trimming removed 2 bases from V and 10 bases from J, with 21 bases in between. The DNA for the CDR3 is TGTGCCATCAGTGAGGGGGGAGGGGGGGCCCTGGGCGAGCAGTTCTTC. It codes for CAISEGGGGALGEQFF.

With respect to this clone: Mismatch with germline at one junction end may stem from a read error. CDR3 in amino acids: CASSLESGQGTGELFF. The CDR3 region has the DNA TGTGCTAGCAGCTTAGAATCTGGACAGGGAACCGGGGAGCTGTTTTTT. V and J are TRBV7-7 and TRBJ2-2; TRBD1 aligns across 8 bases. The CDR3 has 16 amino acids. CDR1 SSHAT and CDR2 FNYEAQ come from the germline V gene (reference sequence).

The chain uses TRBV7-6 and TRBJ2-5, with TRBD1 matching 7 bases. The germline V gene has CDR1 SGHVS and CDR2 FNYEAQ. The CDR3 totals 16 residues. Germline trimming cut 5 bases from V and 0 bases from J; bases unmatched to any gene: 9. The CDR3 DNA is TGTGCCAGCAGCCGAAGGGGACAGATAAACCAAGAGACCCAGTACTTC. Its translation: CASSRRGQINQETQYF. Looking up the rest from reference TRBV7-6 and TRBJ2-5 gives the full variable domain: GAGVSQSPRYKVTKRGQDVALRCDPISGHVSLYWYRQALGQGPEFLTYFNYEAQQDKSGLPNDRFSAERPEGSISTLTIQRTEQRDSAMYRCASSRRGQINQETQYFGPGTRLLVL.

There are a few counts of this clone. J is TRBJ2-1 and V is TRBV6-6, with a possible D match to TRBD1 (6 bases). Deletions cut 5 bases from V and 0 bases from J, with 14 bases between. The germline V gene has CDR1 MNHNY and CDR2 SVGAGI (reference sequence). The CDR3 sequence is 16 residues long. In nucleotides, the CDR3 is TGTGCCAGCAGTCTATTAGGGGGAAACTCCTACAATGAGCAGTTCTTC. The encoded protein is CASSLLGGNSYNEQFF.

The V and J genes are TRBV5-4 and TRBJ1-3; 9 positions agree with TRBD1. Germline V lookup: CDR1 SGHNT, CDR2 YYREEE (reference sequence). The CDR3 runs to 15 residues. V shed 2 bases and J 4 bases; nucleotides not matched to a gene: 4. For the CDR3, the DNA is TGTGCCAGCAGCTTAGACAGGGGGAGAGGAAACACCATATATTTT. Translated, it gives CASSLDRGRGNTIYF.

This clone came up a few times. The chain combines TRBV28 with TRBJ1-2, with D perhaps TRBD1 (6 bases). The V gene's germline CDR1 is MDHEN and CDR2 SYDVKM. The CDR3 consists of 13 residues. Deletions cut 7 bases from V and 3 bases from J, with 12 bases between. The CDR3 loop is CASTTQGYYGYTF. The CDR3 nucleotides read TGTGCCAGCACCACCCAGGGGTACTATGGCTACACCTTC.

The chain couples TRBV11-3 to TRBJ2-7; 12 bases fit TRBD2. The V gene's germline CDR1 is SGHNT and CDR2 YENEEA. This CDR3 is built from 16 residues. The J segment lost 0 bases and the V segment lost 5 bases, leaving 5 bases of the junction unmatched. DNA for the CDR3: TGTGCCAGCAGCGCGGGACTAGCGGGCAGCTCCTACGAGCAGTACTTC. Its translation is CASSAGLAGSSYEQYF.

The chain combines TRBV10-3 with TRBJ2-2; TRBD2 matches at 9 bases. With V trimmed by 4 bases and J by 4 bases, 13 bases remained unmatched. Germline CDR1 reads ENHRY; CDR2 reads SYGVKD. The CDR3 is made up of 18 amino acids. CDR3 sequence reads: CAISANPRAGGPTGELFF. CDR3 bases: TGTGCCATCAGTGCTAATCCCCGGGCGGGGGGGCCCACCGGGGAGCTGTTTTTT.

This rearrangement joins TRBV5-4 to TRBJ2-1; 11 bases are shared with TRBD1. Germline V CDR1 and CDR2: SGHNT, YYREEE (reference sequence). With 1 base clipped from V and 4 bases from J, the junction kept 4 bases outside the gene matches. This CDR3 is built from 16 residues. The CDR3 protein is CASSLRTGGTYNEQFF. The CDR3 nucleotides are TGTGCCAGCAGCTTGAGGACAGGGGGCACTTACAATGAGCAGTTCTTC.

The genes are TRBV6-5 and TRBJ2-7; 8 nucleotides match TRBD1. CDR3 size: 15 residues. Germline-derived CDR1 and CDR2 are MNHEY and SVGAGI. V shed 5 bases, J shed 0 bases, and the junction held 6 bases outside the gene matches. The CDR3 DNA follows: TGTGCCAGCAGTACTTCAGGACAGGGCTCCTACGAGCAGTACTTC. Protein: CASSTSGQGSYEQYF.

This chain joins TRBV15 and TRBJ2-3; TRBD2 is a possible D gene (7 bases). V was shortened by 6 bases and J by 1 base, with 14 bases between the two germline ends. Germline V gene sequence: CDR1 LNHNV, CDR2 YYDKDF (reference sequence). The CDR3 sequence is 15 residues long. The CDR3 protein is CATRVRGARTDTQYF. For the CDR3, the DNA is TGTGCCACCAGAGTACGGGGGGCTCGCACAGATACGCAGTATTTT.

The chain couples TRBV14 to TRBJ2-2; 8 positions match TRBD2. CDR3 length: 17 amino acids. Looked up from germline, CDR1 is SGHDN and CDR2 is FVKESK. V lost 1 base to trimming and J lost 0 bases; unmatched junction nucleotides: 4. CDR3 nucleotides: TGTGCCAGCAGCCAAGGGTGGGGACTAGCGAACACCGGGGAGCTGTTTTTT. Protein sequence: CASSQGWGLANTGELFF.

The gene calls are TRBV4-3 and TRBJ2-1; 7 positions match TRBD1. CDR3 length: 17 residues. The V and J ends lost 3 bases and 6 bases, in that order; junction bases with no gene match: 14. Per the germline V gene, CDR1 is LGHNA and CDR2 is YSLEER. The CDR3 region has the DNA TGCGCCAGCAGCCATATTACCAATCCGGACAGGACCAATGAGCAGTTCTTC. This translates into CASSHITNPDRTNEQFF.

A note on this clone: A much bigger clone sits one base away, suggesting this may be a read error. The V gene is TRBV19, the J gene TRBJ1-1; 8 nucleotides agree with TRBD1. This CDR3 is 14 amino acids long. Germline V gene lookup returns CDR1 LNHDA and CDR2 SQIVND (reference sequence). Trimming at V came to 6 bases and at J to 1 base, leaving 4 bases not matched to a gene. CDR3 DNA: TGTGCCAGTAGACCGGACAGGGAGAACACTGAAGCTTTCTTT. Translated: CASRPDRENTEAFF.

This clone has more than one count but fewer than ten. The chain carries TRBV19 and TRBJ2-5, with D unresolved. V lost 6 bases to trimming and J lost 7 bases, with 15 bases between them. Germline CDR1 and CDR2: LNHDA and SQIVND (reference sequence). CDR3 length equals 13 residues. CDR3 sequence: CASRLQSILTQYF. The CDR3 DNA sequence: TGTGCCAGTAGATTACAGTCTATTTTGACCCAGTACTTC.

The DNA of the CDR3 is TGTGCCAGCAGCTTAGAGCCTAGCGGCAGCTCCTACAATGAGCAGTTCTTC. Translated, it gives CASSLEPSGSSYNEQFF. The rearrangement links TRBV7-8 to TRBJ2-1; 7 bases line up with TRBD2. CDR1 and CDR2 (germline): SGHVS, FQNEAQ. The CDR3 has 17 residues. The V and J ends lost 1 base and 0 bases, in that order; junction bases with no gene match: 6.

DNA of the CDR3: TGTGCCAGCAGCAAAGGGGGACAGGGATGCGAGCAGTACTTC. Protein product: CASSKGGQGCEQYF. This chain uses TRBV21-1 with TRBJ2-7; the table's TRBD1 call for D was not verified on the DNA. TRBV21-1 is tagged as a pseudogene. The CDR3 spans 14 residues.

This clone has only one observation. The chain uses TRBV4-1 and TRBJ1-1; no clear D. V lost 6 bases and J lost 6, with 20 bases in between. This CDR3 contains 15 residues. Looked up from germline, CDR1 is MGHRA and CDR2 is YSYEKL. In DNA, the CDR3 is TGCGCCAGCAGGGCCCGGTTGGGTAGCGACGCTGAAGCTTTCTTT. Its protein is CASRARLGSDAEAFF.

The gene calls are TRBV7-2 and TRBJ2-7, with no clear D. This CDR3 is built from 14 residues. Germline-derived CDR1 and CDR2 are SGHTA and FQGNSA. V was shortened by 1 base and J by 1 base, with 8 bases between the two germline ends. The CDR3 reads CASSLVGGSYEQYF. DNA of the CDR3: TGTGCCAGCAGCTTAGTTGGCGGATCCTACGAGCAGTACTTC.

This chain uses TRBV6-1 with TRBJ1-5, with no clear D. CDR3 length: 14 residues. V lost 3 bases, J lost 7 bases, and 13 bases lay in between. The germline gives CDR1 MNHNS, CDR2 SASEGT. The CDR3 nucleotides are TGTGCCAGCAGTGAGAACAGCCGAAGCCAGCCCCAGCATTTT. Encoded protein: CASSENSRSQPQHF.

This CDR3 is CASSEIGTGGEKLFF. The CDR3 region has the DNA TGTGCCAGCAGTGAAATAGGGACAGGGGGAGAAAAACTGTTTTTT. The chain employs TRBV6-1 and TRBJ1-4; 11 nucleotides align to TRBD1. From germline, CDR1 is MNHNS and CDR2 SASEGT. The CDR3 has 15 residues. The trim removed 2 bases at V and 8 bases at J, leaving 4 bases unmatched.

This chain uses TRBV28 with TRBJ1-2, with 9 nucleotides matching TRBD1. Looked up from germline, CDR1 is MDHEN and CDR2 is SYDVKM. V was pared by 3 bases and J by 7 bases, with 9 bases of the junction left unmatched. This CDR3 comprises 15 residues. Here the CDR3 reads CASSFSSGQGSGYTF. In nucleotides, the CDR3 is TGTGCCAGCAGTTTTTCTTCGGGACAGGGTAGTGGCTACACCTTC.

This clone has just a few counts. This sequence joins TRBV5-4 and TRBJ2-3, with 7 bases that match TRBD1. The CDR3 totals 13 residues. Germline CDR1 and CDR2: SGHNT and YYREEE (reference sequence). The junction had 4 bases not matched to a gene; V was cut back by 4 bases and J by 5 bases. CDR3: CASSVDRVDTQYF. DNA of the CDR3: TGTGCCAGCAGCGTCGACAGGGTAGATACGCAGTATTTT.

The rearrangement links TRBV25-1 to TRBJ2-1, with TRBD2 as a possible D gene (5 bases). The germline gives CDR1 MGHDK, CDR2 SYGVNS. The CDR3 is 13 residues long. Trimming removed 3 bases at V and 5 bases at J, with 8 bases between. In nucleotides, the CDR3 is TGTGCCAGCAGTGATCCGGGAAACAATGAGCAGTTCTTC. This sequence encodes CASSDPGNNEQFF.

The rearrangement uses TRBV5-1 and TRBJ2-3, with D unclear. The V gene's germline CDR1 is SGHRS and CDR2 YFSETQ. The CDR3 runs 16 residues. V dropped 1 base and J dropped 0 bases, with 12 bases sitting between them. CDR3 sequence: CASSLPREASTDTQYF. CDR3 DNA: TGCGCCAGCAGCTTGCCTAGAGAAGCTAGCACAGATACGCAGTATTTT.

The chain uses TRBV5-8 and TRBJ2-5; perhaps TRBD1 as D (5 bases). Trimming pared 6 bases from V and 5 bases from J, leaving 35 bases between. CDR1 and CDR2 (germline): SGHTS, YDEGEE. This CDR3 comprises 20 residues. The CDR3 DNA reads as TGTGCCAGCATTTGTTTGCGGTTGAAGGACATCAACTTGGCGTGGGAGACCCAGTACTTC. This codes for CASICLRLKDINLAWETQYF.

The genes are TRBV19 and TRBJ1-2, with 7 bases matching TRBD1. CDR1 LNHDA and CDR2 SQIVND come from the germline V gene (reference sequence). CDR3 size: 14 residues. Losses at the gene ends were 7 bases for V and 3 bases for J; bases not matched to a gene: 8. In DNA, the CDR3 is TGTGCCAGTACCCTCCAGGGGGAGGACTATGGCTACACCTTC. Its translation: CASTLQGEDYGYTF.